Given below is one T cell receptor beta chain in context. It has no known antigen specificity. Qualities for individual bases were not recorded, and no much larger clone is one base off. Library method: the immunoSEQ multiplex PCR assay. The hsTCRB Kit was used according to the manufacturer's protocol to amplify rearranged TCR beta chain sequences. An Illumina MiSeq was used to sequence the TCRB libraries. The paper's data handling went like this. The proprietary platform of the kit vendor was used for demultiplexing, trimming and gene mapping. The table was pulled from immuneACCESS by TCRdb, which kept in-frame rearrangements only. Such tables lose some clones; where checked, under half of the loss comes from unresolved V genes, and the rest has no known cause. V and J calls and clone size are as listed in that table; D and trimming were resolved from the DNA. In this sample the table shows about 33,000 clones, roughly four fifths of which occur a single time. The ten most abundant clones make up roughly 6.6% of the sample.

Relative to germline, V is 5 bases shorter and J is 4 bases shorter, with 11 bases between their ends. The CDR3 sequence holds 13 residues, the cysteine and phenylalanine included. The sequence is cut down to CDR3 DNA, 39 bases in frame from base 1. From a lookup of the germline V gene, CDR1 and CDR2 are MNHEY and SVGAGI. The sample originates from a study of a mutant IDH1 vaccine in newly diagnosed glioma (dated by TCRdb to 2020 to 2022). Concerning the study at large: Vaccination began 4-6 weeks after radiotherapy alone, or alongside temozolomide cycles in the chemotherapy-containing groups. Prior to enrollment, standard therapy consisting of radiotherapy alone, temozolomide alone, or radiochemotherapy with temozolomide had been administered to patients, with the combination being received by most patients. For exploratory analyses, around 26 treated patients had longitudinal TCRB deep sequencing done wherever samples were available. Six visits were used for peripheral blood collection: V03 (baseline), V05, V07, V10, V12 and V13. Of the roughly 34 treated patients, 62.5% were male and approximately 40% were female, and the mean age was approximately 40 years. The week-35 safety follow-up took place at visit V12, and the week-47 end of study took place at visit V13. Results and caveats for the whole study, not just this receptor: Pseudoprogression appeared unrelated to alterations in the top peripheral T cell clonotypes detected by TCRB sequencing. Selection of PBMC samples for TCRB deep sequencing was based on availability. The authors noted that analyses of patient blood samples could not be reproduced because of sample limitations. Vaccine-induced immune responses across multiple MHC alleles were detected in about 92% of patients.

This specimen's time point label, per the study, means: week 35, safety follow-up. Each vaccine dose, consisting of 300 ug of a 20-mer mutant IDH1 peptide in Montanide, was administered subcutaneously with topical imiquimod. Eight vaccinations were administered to patients in weeks 1, 3, 5, 7, 11, 15, 19 and 23, corresponding to visits V03 through V10. Newly diagnosed WHO grade 3 or 4 IDH1-mutant astrocytomas showing loss of nuclear ATRX were present in the donors. The samples were drawn from NOA16, a multicentre, single-arm, open-label phase I trial in Germany that tested a mutant IDH1 peptide vaccine in humans for the first time. Genomic DNA for TCRB sequencing was extracted from EDTA blood using the DNeasy Blood and Tissue Kit.

The sequencing here drew on PBMCs, taken from a glioma patient whose treatment included an IDH1 peptide vaccine. The receptor was derived from a woman under 30 with glioma. The rearrangement combines TRBV6-5 with TRBJ1-2; the D gene cannot be resolved reliably. The DNA reads TGTGCCAGCAGTGACACTGCAGGCTATGGCTACACCTTC. It specifies CASSDTAGYGYTF.